A single sample is the source of the 15 T cell receptor beta chains below, sequenced in a study of blood T cell repertoires in COVID-19. Profiling relied on immunoSEQ multiplex PCR, and the TCRdb table lists in-frame clones only, not all of them. Of 250,000 to 350,000 clones listed, approximately 90% are singletons. The sample taken for sequencing was peripheral blood. The receptors originated from a woman aged 60-75 years with acute or convalescent COVID-19.

The gene calls are TRBV6-4 and TRBJ2-7; a weak D match, TRBD1 (7 bases). CDR3 length: 14 residues. Trimming pared 2 bases from V and 5 bases from J, leaving 13 bases between. Germline-derived CDR1 and CDR2 are MRHNA and SNTAGT. CDR3 nucleotide sequence: TGTGCCAGCAGTGACACGGAGGGGGCTGACGAGCAGTACTTC. Amino acids: CASSDTEGADEQYF.

The chain is built from TRBV5-1 and TRBJ1-2; 9 bases align to TRBD1. Looked up from germline, CDR1 is SGHRS and CDR2 is YFSETQ. Germline trimming cut 3 bases from V and 1 base from J; bases unmatched to any gene: 7. This CDR3 region has 16 residues. The CDR3 sequence is CASSSTGGRSNYGYTF. For the CDR3, the DNA is TGCGCCAGCAGCTCCACAGGGGGCCGGAGTAACTATGGCTACACCTTC.

This sequence joins TRBV6-2 or TRBV6-3 and TRBJ2-2; a weak D match, TRBD2 (6 bases). The CDR3 has 14 residues. With 5 bases removed from V and 2 bases from J, the gap between germline ends came to 9 bases. Germline V gene data show CDR1 as MNHEY and CDR2 as SVGEGT. The CDR3 spells CASSPGLNTGELFF. CDR3 DNA: TGTGCCAGCAGTCCGGGACTTAACACCGGGGAGCTGTTTTTT.

The rearrangement uses TRBV3-1 (or the pseudogene TRBV3-2) and TRBJ2-4, with a possible D match to TRBD2 (6 bases). Germline V CDR1 and CDR2: LGHDT, YNNKEL (reference sequence). Trimming took 4 bases from V and 5 from J, leaving 15 bases between them. This CDR3 contains 15 residues. CDR3 in amino acids: CASSPSAGTENIQYF. In nucleotides, the CDR3 is TGTGCCAGCAGCCCCTCGGCGGGAACAGAAAACATTCAGTACTTC.

The chain has TRBV14 and TRBJ2-1, with TRBD2 identical over 9 bases. The CDR3 contains 13 residues. Per the germline V gene, CDR1 is SGHDN and CDR2 is FVKESK. V shed 8 bases, J shed 12 bases, and the junction held 11 bases outside the gene matches. The CDR3 region has the DNA TGTGCCAGCGCACCATGGGCTAGCGGGGTGCAGTTCTTC. Translation gives CASAPWASGVQFF.

The chain recombines TRBV28 with TRBJ2-2; D perhaps matches TRBD2 (5 bases). Germline V gives CDR1 MDHEN, CDR2 SYDVKM. Trimming left V 8 bases short and J 1 base short, with 11 bases between. The CDR3 loop spans 14 amino acids. CDR3: CASLWSGNTGELFF. CDR3 nucleotide sequence: TGTGCCAGCCTGTGGAGCGGGAACACCGGGGAGCTGTTTTTT.

J is TRBJ2-2 and V is TRBV4-3; 10 bases match TRBD2. V was clipped by 1 base and J by 7 bases; unmatched bases: 6. The germline gives CDR1 LGHNA, CDR2 YSLEER. The CDR3 runs to 16 residues. The DNA for the CDR3 is TGCGCCAGCAGCCAAGCTCTAGCGGGAGTGATCGGGGAGCTGTTTTTT. Encoded protein: CASSQALAGVIGELFF.

This chain's CDR3 is CASSPRQGAGGANVLTF. The CDR3 nucleotides read TGTGCCAGCAGCCCGCGACAGGGGGCGGGCGGGGCCAACGTCCTGACTTTC. V gene TRBV9 combines with J gene TRBJ2-6, with 10 bases that match TRBD1. V lost 4 bases, J lost 4 bases, and 8 bases stayed unmatched. Germline CDR1 reads SGDLS; CDR2 reads YYNGEE. The CDR3 has 17 residues.

J is TRBJ1-2 and V is TRBV2, with a possible D match to TRBD1 (5 bases). The CDR3 runs 14 residues. V dropped 5 bases and J dropped 5 bases, with 15 bases sitting between them. The germline V gene has CDR1 SNHLY and CDR2 FYNNEI. The CDR3 loop reads CASSPPGLGYGYTF. CDR3 coding DNA: TGTGCCAGCAGTCCTCCAGGGTTGGGGTATGGCTACACCTTC.

The chain recombines TRBV7-2 with TRBJ2-1; TRBD2 matches at 13 bases. Germline lookup yields CDR1 SGHTA and CDR2 FQGNSA. The CDR3 covers 18 residues. Trimming cost V 5 bases and J 6 bases; bases outside gene matches: 13. DNA of the CDR3: TGTGCCAGCAGCCACATTAACCAACTAGCGGGGGGGCCCAATGAGCAGTTCTTC. This encodes CASSHINQLAGGPNEQFF.

The rearrangement joins TRBV7-2 to TRBJ2-2, with unresolved D. V was clipped by 5 bases and J by 0 bases, with 13 bases between them. CDR3 size: 16 residues. Germline CDR1 and CDR2: SGHTA and FQGNSA. The CDR3 nucleotides are TGTGCCAGCAGCCCCCCCGGGTTGACGAACACCGGGGAGCTGTTTTTT. Amino acid sequence: CASSPPGLTNTGELFF.

This chain uses TRBV7-2 with TRBJ1-3; D is ambiguous. Looked up from germline, CDR1 is SGHTA and CDR2 is FQGNSA. There are 16 residues in the CDR3. Trimming stripped 2 bases from V and 3 bases from J, with 14 bases between. In nucleotides, the CDR3 is TGTGCCAGCAGCTTATGGGCCGACACGCTTGGAAACACCATATATTTT. Residues: CASSLWADTLGNTIYF.

The chain links TRBV5-1 to TRBJ2-2; the D is unclear. Germline values: CDR1 SGHRS, CDR2 YFSETQ. Trimming pared 0 bases from V and 2 bases from J, leaving 14 bases between. This CDR3 spans 17 amino acids. The CDR3 reads CASSLELTFHNTGELFF. CDR3 DNA sequence: TGCGCCAGCAGCTTGGAATTGACTTTCCATAACACCGGGGAGCTGTTTTTT.

This clone was seen only once. This chain joins TRBV19 and TRBJ2-1, with 7 bases aligning to TRBD2. The CDR3 has 13 amino acids. CDR1 is LNHDA and CDR2 is SQIVND in the germline V gene (reference sequence). The trim removed 6 bases at V and 10 bases at J, leaving 9 bases unmatched. The CDR3 coding sequence is TGTGCCAGTAGAAAAAACGGAGCGGGGGAGCAGTTCTTC. Translation: CASRKNGAGEQFF.

V usage is TRBV6-2 or TRBV6-3 and J usage is TRBJ2-1; TRBD2 aligns across 7 bases. V was clipped by 0 bases and J by 2 bases; unmatched bases: 4. CDR1 is MNHEY and CDR2 is SVGEGT in the germline V gene. CDR3 length: 16 amino acids. CDR3 loop: CASSYSAGAAYNEQFF. For the CDR3, the DNA is TGTGCCAGCAGTTACTCGGCGGGAGCGGCCTACAATGAGCAGTTCTTC.